The 30 T cell receptor beta chains below all came from one sample that was sequenced in a study of T-cell memory formation after mild COVID-19. TCRdb reprocessed the 5' RACE reads with MiXCR, giving one entry per CDR3 protein. The repertoire consists of about 120,000 distinct CDR3 sequences, with 16% occurring once and the leading ten covering over 11%. Source material: PBMCs or a T cell subset sorted from them (not recorded which). The receptors originated from an adult woman who had mild COVID-19 (a few samples of this study predate the infection). Cell type and time point are not known.

This chain links TRBV7-6 with TRBJ2-1; D is unclear. Trimming cost V 5 bases and J 2 bases, with 10 bases left between them. This CDR3 has 14 amino acids. Germline lookup yields CDR1 SGHVS and CDR2 FNYEAQ. Here the CDR3 DNA reads TGTGCCAGCAGCCCCACGGGCCCCTACAATGAGCAGTTCTTC. It yields the protein CASSPTGPYNEQFF.

Only a few counts were recorded for this clonotype. This chain joins TRBV11-3 and TRBJ1-1, with a weak D call TRBD1 (5 bases). The V end lost 4 bases, the J end lost 0 bases, and 9 bases lay between the germline ends. The CDR3 contains 14 residues. Germline CDR1 is SGHNT and CDR2 is YENEEA. CDR3 DNA: TGTGCCAGCAGCTCCGGGGGACTGAACACTGAAGCTTTCTTT. Translated, it gives CASSSGGLNTEAFF.

The chain couples TRBV2 to TRBJ1-5; no clear D. The CDR3 length is 13 residues. Germline V gene sequence: CDR1 SNHLY, CDR2 FYNNEI. Trimming stripped 5 bases from V and 7 bases from J, with 12 bases between. CDR3: CASSSGREQPQHF. The CDR3 coding sequence is TGTGCCAGCAGTAGCGGTAGGGAACAGCCCCAGCATTTT.

CDR3 sequence: CASSPAENYGYTF. In DNA form, the CDR3 reads TGTGCCAGCTCACCTGCAGAAAACTATGGCTACACCTTC. The chain has TRBV18 and TRBJ1-2; D gene ambiguous. The V and J ends lost 3 bases and 2 bases respectively, with 7 bases between them. Germline loops: CDR1 KGHSH, CDR2 LQKENI. The CDR3 consists of 13 residues.

The V and J genes are TRBV6-2 or TRBV6-3 and TRBJ2-1; 14 bases map to TRBD2. Per the germline V gene, CDR1 is MNHEY and CDR2 is SVGEGT. The CDR3 spans 14 residues. V lost 5 bases, J lost 10 bases, and 4 bases stayed unmatched. CDR3 in amino acids: CASSPGTSGGEQFF. The CDR3 bases are TGTGCCAGCAGTCCTGGGACTAGCGGGGGAGAGCAGTTCTTC.

This clonotype was seen a handful of times. The V and J genes are TRBV29-1 and TRBJ1-1; tentative D call: TRBD1 (6 bases). CDR3 length: 14 amino acids. V lost 5 bases and J 1 base, leaving 14 bases between the germline ends. Germline V lookup: CDR1 SQVTM, CDR2 ANQGSEA. The DNA for the CDR3 is TGCAGCGTTTCAAGTAGGGGGGGGAACACTGAAGCTTTCTTT. Protein sequence: CSVSSRGGNTEAFF. The full variable domain, with the rest looked up from reference TRBV29-1 and TRBJ1-1, is SAVISQKPSRDICQRGTSLTIQCQVDSQVTMMFWYRQQPGQSLTLIATANQGSEATYESGFVIDKFPISRPNLTFSTLTVSNMSPEDSSIYLCSVSSRGGNTEAFFGQGTRLTVV.

In this sample, this clonotype turned up a few times. This rearrangement joins TRBV9 to TRBJ2-3; D gene ambiguous. The CDR3 has 17 amino acids. V was trimmed by 3 bases and J by 3 bases, leaving 20 bases between them. Germline V gene lookup returns CDR1 SGDLS and CDR2 YYNGEE. The CDR3 sequence: CASSGFSEPAKTDTQYF. In nucleotides, the CDR3 is TGTGCCAGCAGCGGCTTTTCCGAACCGGCTAAAACAGATACGCAGTATTTT.

The rearrangement links TRBV27 to TRBJ1-1, with 7 bases that match TRBD1. V gave up 6 bases and J gave up 5 bases; unmatched junction bases: 12. The CDR3 spans 15 residues. Germline loops: CDR1 MNHEY, CDR2 SMNVEV (reference sequence). Written as DNA, the CDR3 is TGTGCCAGCAGACGATCCAGGGGGTCTGGAACTGAAGCTTTCTTT. Translation gives CASRRSRGSGTEAFF.

The chain has TRBV20-1 and TRBJ2-2; TRBD2 matches 11 bases. Germline V gene lookup returns CDR1 DFQATT and CDR2 SNEGSKA (reference sequence). The CDR3 covers 17 residues. V shed 1 base, J shed 3 bases, and the junction held 7 bases outside the gene matches. CDR3 DNA sequence: TGCAGTGCTAGAGTAGCTAGCGGGAGGCCTGACACCGGGGAGCTGTTTTTT. Protein sequence: CSARVASGRPDTGELFF.

The rearrangement uses TRBV12-3 or TRBV12-4 and TRBJ2-1, with TRBD1 matching 11 bases. Unmatched junction bases numbered 15, after V lost 11 bases and J lost 0 bases. The CDR3 covers 18 residues. CDR3 nucleotide sequence: TGTGCCTGCTTGTATTTTCCCGGGACAGGGGGCTCCTACAATGAGCAGTTCTTC. Its protein is CACLYFPGTGGSYNEQFF.

The gene calls are TRBV25-1 and TRBJ2-1, with unresolved D. The germline V and J ends were trimmed by 9 bases and 10 bases, with 16 bases remaining between them. The CDR3 is 12 amino acids. Germline-derived CDR1 and CDR2 are MGHDK and SYGVNS. The CDR3 loop is CASMGSWGEQFF. The CDR3 nucleotides are TGTGCCAGTATGGGCTCTTGGGGAGAGCAGTTCTTC. The full variable domain, rest sourced from reference TRBV25-1 and TRBJ2-1, is EADIYQTPRYLVIGTGKKITLECSQTMGHDKMYWYQQDPGMELHLIHYSYGVNSTEKGDLSSESTVSRIRTEHFPLTLESARPSHTSQYLCASMGSWGEQFFGPGTRLTVL.

The V gene is TRBV2, the J gene TRBJ2-2; perhaps TRBD1 as D (5 bases). The CDR3 extends over 14 amino acids. V gave up 6 bases and J gave up 4 bases, with 12 bases separating them. Germline V gene lookup returns CDR1 SNHLY and CDR2 FYNNEI. The CDR3 loop is CASRRQSITGELFF. For the CDR3, the DNA is TGTGCCAGCAGACGACAGAGCATCACCGGGGAGCTGTTTTTT.

This clonotype was seen a handful of times. The chain couples TRBV29-1 to TRBJ2-1, with a weak D call TRBD2 (6 bases). The CDR3 loop spans 15 amino acids. Looked up from germline, CDR1 is SQVTM and CDR2 is ANQGSEA. The ends were cut back, 4 bases at V and 3 bases at J, with 16 bases in the middle. CDR3 sequence: CSVAYDTSYYNEQFF. DNA of the CDR3: TGCAGCGTTGCTTATGACACTAGCTACTACAATGAGCAGTTCTTC.

The sample holds a few counts of this clonotype. The chain has TRBV20-1 and TRBJ2-5; possibly TRBD2 for D (8 bases). The CDR3 has 17 amino acids. Trimming left V 1 base short and J 7 bases short, with 25 bases between. The germline gives CDR1 DFQATT, CDR2 SNEGSKA (reference sequence). CDR3 nucleotides: TGCAGTGCTAGAGGCCCACTGGGGCGGGAGGCAGGGGGGACCCAGTACTTC. Its translation is CSARGPLGREAGGTQYF.

This clonotype was seen only a few times. The chain carries TRBV12-3 or TRBV12-4 and TRBJ2-1; D perhaps matches TRBD1 (6 bases). Trimming removed 1 base from V and 8 bases from J, with 12 bases in between. This CDR3 contains 14 residues. The CDR3 is CASSLGQGSHEQFF. CDR3 nucleotide sequence: TGTGCCAGCAGTTTAGGTCAGGGGTCGCATGAGCAGTTCTTC.

This clonotype was detected only a few times. The gene calls are TRBV14 and TRBJ1-2; 8 positions match TRBD1. Germline values: CDR1 SGHDN, CDR2 FVKESK. V lost 0 bases and J lost 8; bases outside the gene matches: 5. The CDR3 sequence is 14 residues long. DNA for the CDR3: TGTGCCAGCAGCCAAGATGGACGGACAGGGGGCTACACCTTC. Protein sequence: CASSQDGRTGGYTF.

This clonotype was detected ten times or more. The chain recombines TRBV9 with TRBJ1-1; D is unclear. The CDR3 has 14 residues. V gave up 0 bases and J gave up 1 base, with 7 bases separating them. Germline values: CDR1 SGDLS, CDR2 YYNGEE. CDR3 DNA sequence: TGTGCCAGCAGCGTAGGAGGCACGAACACTGAAGCTTTCTTT. Its protein is CASSVGGTNTEAFF.

The table lists this clonotype with a few counts. Here the CDR3 reads CASSLTGGRTDTQYF. The CDR3 DNA sequence: TGTGCCAGCAGTTTAACCGGGGGTCGGACAGATACGCAGTATTTT. The V and J genes are TRBV12-3 or TRBV12-4 and TRBJ2-3, with a weak D call TRBD2 (6 bases). The V gene lost 2 bases and the J gene lost 3 bases, with 12 bases spanning the gap. CDR3 length: 15 amino acids.

The rearrangement uses TRBV12-3 or TRBV12-4 and TRBJ1-2; D is undetermined. The V and J ends lost 8 bases and 4 bases respectively, with 8 bases between them. The length of the CDR3 is 11 residues. The CDR3 loop reads CASGPIYGYTF. In nucleotides, the CDR3 is TGTGCCAGCGGACCCATCTATGGCTACACCTTC.

The chain uses TRBV10-3 and TRBJ1-1; 7 positions match TRBD1. J was trimmed by 7 bases and V by 10 bases; bases with no gene match: 18. Per the germline V gene, CDR1 is ENHRY and CDR2 is SYGVKD. The CDR3 sequence is 15 residues long. CDR3 loop: CATRGTVQAVHEAFF. In DNA, the CDR3 is TGTGCCACCCGAGGGACAGTCCAAGCCGTACATGAAGCTTTCTTT.

The chain links TRBV7-6 to TRBJ2-7, with 9 bases lining up with TRBD2. V was clipped by 5 bases and J by 3 bases; unmatched bases: 8. The CDR3 loop spans 15 amino acids. CDR1 is SGHVS, CDR2 FNYEAQ, per germline. The CDR3 sequence: CASSPSGGRVYEQYF. The DNA of the CDR3 is TGTGCCAGCAGCCCGAGTGGCGGGAGGGTCTACGAGCAGTACTTC.

The CDR3 nucleotides are TGTGCCAGCAGCCCCGACAAACGGACAGGGCTAAACCAAGAGACCCAGTACTTC. Protein: CASSPDKRTGLNQETQYF. The V call is TRBV7-7, the J call TRBJ2-5; 8 bases align to TRBD1. CDR1 SSHAT and CDR2 FNYEAQ come from the germline V gene (reference sequence). The CDR3 runs 18 residues. The junction had 14 bases not matched to a gene; V was cut back by 5 bases and J by 0 bases.

V is TRBV30 and J is TRBJ1-4; D is unclear. The CDR3 is 15 residues long. Germline V gives CDR1 GTSNPN, CDR2 SVGIG (reference sequence). The CDR3 nucleotides read TGTGGGGGTTCGGGAACCCGGACTACCCATGAAAAACTGTTTTTT. Protein: CGGSGTRTTHEKLFF.

The chain carries TRBV29-1 and TRBJ2-2, with D maybe TRBD1 (5 bases). Deletions cut 4 bases from V and 4 bases from J, with 10 bases between. Germline CDR1 and CDR2: SQVTM and ANQGSEA. The CDR3 is made up of 13 amino acids. The CDR3 sequence: CSVGQKFTGELFF. As DNA, the CDR3 is TGCAGCGTTGGACAGAAATTCACCGGGGAGCTGTTTTTT.

This clonotype was observed a handful of times. The J gene is TRBJ2-3, the V gene TRBV6-2 or TRBV6-3; D perhaps matches TRBD2 (6 bases). CDR3 length equals 16 residues. Germline lookup yields CDR1 MNHEY and CDR2 SVGEGT. V was pared by 4 bases and J by 3 bases, with 17 bases between. In nucleotides, the CDR3 is TGTGCCAGCAGTTCCCCCTCGGAGGGCCATACAGATACGCAGTATTTT. Protein sequence: CASSSPSEGHTDTQYF.

The chain combines TRBV29-1 with TRBJ2-7, with D possibly matching TRBD2 (7 bases). The CDR3 runs to 15 residues. Germline loops: CDR1 SQVTM, CDR2 ANQGSEA. V was trimmed by 2 bases and J by 0 bases, leaving 14 bases between them. Written as DNA, the CDR3 is TGCAGCGTTGAAATGCGGGGGCGAAGCTCCTACGAGCAGTACTTC. It is translated as CSVEMRGRSSYEQYF.

This clonotype appeared a few times. CDR3 in DNA: TGCAGTGTATTAGATTATTACGAGCAGTACTTC. Encoded protein: CSVLDYYEQYF. V and J are TRBV20-1 and TRBJ2-7, with unresolved D. CDR3 length: 11 amino acids. V was trimmed by 7 bases and J by 4 bases, leaving 11 bases between them. The germline gives CDR1 DFQATT, CDR2 SNEGSKA (reference sequence).

The chain employs TRBV6-5 and TRBJ1-1; weak D call: TRBD1 (5 bases). Germline V CDR1 and CDR2: MNHEY, SVGAGI. This CDR3 has 14 residues. Trimming shortened V by 2 bases and J by 6 bases, and 13 bases separated the two germline ends. The CDR3 spells CASSYSGAGAEAFF. The DNA for the CDR3 is TGTGCCAGCAGTTACAGCGGGGCAGGAGCTGAAGCTTTCTTT.

This clonotype was observed a few times. Here the CDR3 reads CATKDTNQETQYF. DNA for the CDR3: TGTGCCACCAAGGACACCAACCAAGAGACCCAGTACTTC. The genes are TRBV24-1 and TRBJ2-5; perhaps TRBD1 as D (5 bases). The germline V gene encodes CDR1 KGHDR and CDR2 SFDVKD. Trimming removed 8 bases from V and 0 bases from J, with 9 bases in between. CDR3 length equals 13 residues.

This clonotype was seen a handful of times. The chain links TRBV7-9 to TRBJ1-1; a possible D gene is TRBD1 (5 bases). CDR1 and CDR2 (germline): SEHNR, FQNEAQ (reference sequence). V was clipped by 5 bases and J by 5 bases, with 12 bases between them. The CDR3 runs to 13 residues. The CDR3 region is CASSRDRRTEAFF. CDR3 nucleotides: TGTGCCAGCAGCCGGGACCGAAGGACTGAAGCTTTCTTT.